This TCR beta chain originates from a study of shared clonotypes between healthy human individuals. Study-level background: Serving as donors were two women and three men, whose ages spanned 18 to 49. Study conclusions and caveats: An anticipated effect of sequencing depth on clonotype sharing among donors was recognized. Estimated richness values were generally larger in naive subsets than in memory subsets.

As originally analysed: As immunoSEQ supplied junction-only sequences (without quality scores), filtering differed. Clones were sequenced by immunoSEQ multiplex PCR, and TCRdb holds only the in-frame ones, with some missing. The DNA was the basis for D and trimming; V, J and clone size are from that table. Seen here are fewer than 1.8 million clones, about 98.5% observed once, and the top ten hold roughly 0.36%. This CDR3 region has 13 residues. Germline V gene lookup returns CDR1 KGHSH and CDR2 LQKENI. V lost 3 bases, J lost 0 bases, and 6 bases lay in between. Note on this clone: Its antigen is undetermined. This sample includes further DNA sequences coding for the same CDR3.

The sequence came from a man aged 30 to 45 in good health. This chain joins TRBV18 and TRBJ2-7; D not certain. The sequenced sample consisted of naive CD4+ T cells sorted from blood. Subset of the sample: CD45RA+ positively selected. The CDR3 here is CASSPESSYEQYF. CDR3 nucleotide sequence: TGTGCCAGCTCACCGGAGAGCTCCTACGAGCAGTACTTC.